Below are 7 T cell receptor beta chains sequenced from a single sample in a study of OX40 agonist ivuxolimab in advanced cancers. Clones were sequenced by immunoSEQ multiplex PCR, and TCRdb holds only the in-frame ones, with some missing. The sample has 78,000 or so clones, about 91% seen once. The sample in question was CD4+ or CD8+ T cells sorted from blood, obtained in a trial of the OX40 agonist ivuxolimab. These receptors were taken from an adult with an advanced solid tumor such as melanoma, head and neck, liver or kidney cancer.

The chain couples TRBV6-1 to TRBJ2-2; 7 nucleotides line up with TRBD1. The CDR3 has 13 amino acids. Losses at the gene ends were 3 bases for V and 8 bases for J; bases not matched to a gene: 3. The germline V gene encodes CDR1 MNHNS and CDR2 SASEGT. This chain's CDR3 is CASSDQGVGELFF. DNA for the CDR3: TGTGCCAGCAGTGATCAGGGGGTAGGGGAGCTGTTTTTT.

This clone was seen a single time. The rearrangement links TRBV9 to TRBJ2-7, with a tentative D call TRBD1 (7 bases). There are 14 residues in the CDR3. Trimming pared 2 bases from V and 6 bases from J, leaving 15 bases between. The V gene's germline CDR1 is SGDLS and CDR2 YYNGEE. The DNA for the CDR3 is TGTGCCAGCAGCGTCAGACAGGGACTGGGCGAGCAGTACTTC. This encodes CASSVRQGLGEQYF. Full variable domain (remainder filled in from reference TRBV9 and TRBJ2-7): DSGVTQTPKHLITATGQRVTLRCSPRSGDLSVYWYQQSLDQGLQFLIQYYNGEERAKGNILERFSAQQFPDLHSELNLSSLELGDSALYFCASSVRQGLGEQYFGPGTRLTVT.

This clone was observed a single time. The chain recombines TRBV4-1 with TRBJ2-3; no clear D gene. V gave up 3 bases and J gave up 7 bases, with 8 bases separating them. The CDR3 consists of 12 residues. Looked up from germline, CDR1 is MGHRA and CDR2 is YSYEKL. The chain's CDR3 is CASSHVAHTQYF. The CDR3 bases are TGCGCCAGCAGCCACGTCGCCCATACGCAGTATTTT.

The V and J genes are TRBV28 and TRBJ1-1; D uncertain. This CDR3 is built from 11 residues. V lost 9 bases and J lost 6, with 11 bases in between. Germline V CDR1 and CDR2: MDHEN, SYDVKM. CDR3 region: CASNLRAEAFF. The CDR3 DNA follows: TGTGCCAGTAACTTACGCGCTGAAGCTTTCTTT.

CDR3 loop: CASSLGEREGPGELFF. CDR3 nucleotides: TGTGCCAGCAGCTTGGGGGAAAGGGAGGGGCCCGGGGAGCTGTTTTTT. V and J are TRBV5-4 and TRBJ2-2; TRBD2 matches 7 bases. The CDR3 is 16 amino acids. Germline CDR1 reads SGHNT; CDR2 reads YYREEE (reference sequence). With 0 bases clipped from V and 6 bases from J, the junction kept 8 bases outside the gene matches.

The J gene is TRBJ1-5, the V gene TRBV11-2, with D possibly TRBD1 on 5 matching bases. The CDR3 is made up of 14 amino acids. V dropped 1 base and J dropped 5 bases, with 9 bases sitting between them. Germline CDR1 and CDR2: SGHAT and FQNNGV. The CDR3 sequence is CASSLVGGDQPQHF. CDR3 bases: TGTGCCAGCAGCTTAGTCGGGGGAGATCAGCCCCAGCATTTT.

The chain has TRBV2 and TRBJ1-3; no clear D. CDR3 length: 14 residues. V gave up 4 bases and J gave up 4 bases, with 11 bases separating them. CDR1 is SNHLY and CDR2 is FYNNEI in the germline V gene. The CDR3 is CASSVNRAGNTIYF. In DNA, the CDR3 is TGTGCCAGCAGTGTCAACAGAGCGGGAAACACCATATATTTT.